The 21 T cell receptor beta chains in this list originate from one sample, sequenced in a study of cytomegalovirus exposure and HLA in healthy donors. The PCR had 60 Vbeta and 13 Jbeta primers. Profiled with immunoSEQ multiplex PCR; TCRdb holds only in-frame clones, not every one. The sample lists 200,000 to 250,000 clones; around 80% were seen once. The sample comprised PBMCs. These receptors were taken from a man aged 25 to 40 in good health and CMV-seronegative.

J is TRBJ2-5 and V is TRBV29-1; possibly TRBD1 for D (6 bases). V was cut by 4 bases and J by 4 bases, with 7 bases left in between. Germline loops: CDR1 SQVTM, CDR2 ANQGSEA. The CDR3 contains 11 residues. The DNA for the CDR3 is TGCAGCGTTGGACAGGTAGAGACCCAGTACTTC. Translation gives CSVGQVETQYF.

This clone came up once. V is TRBV2 and J is TRBJ2-3, with D maybe TRBD1 (5 bases). The V end lost 4 bases, the J end lost 1 base, and 12 bases lay between the germline ends. Per germline, CDR1 SNHLY and CDR2 FYNNEI. There are 15 residues in the CDR3. In DNA, the CDR3 is TGTGCCAGCAGTGGTCAGGGATCGCGCACAGATACGCAGTATTTT. Its translation is CASSGQGSRTDTQYF.

The V call is TRBV7-2, the J call TRBJ1-1; D gene ambiguous. CDR1 and CDR2 from the germline V gene are SGHTA and FQGNSA. The germline V and J ends were trimmed by 2 bases and 1 base, with 11 bases remaining between them. The CDR3 spans 15 residues. The DNA for the CDR3 is TGTGCCAGCAGCTTATACAGCGGGAGGAACACTGAAGCTTTCTTT. It codes for CASSLYSGRNTEAFF.

The chain is built from TRBV18 and TRBJ2-3; D call uncertain. V lost 4 bases and J 6 bases, leaving 11 bases between the germline ends. Germline V gives CDR1 KGHSH, CDR2 LQKENI. The CDR3 totals 13 residues. The chain's CDR3 is CASSLGPRDTQYF. The CDR3 DNA reads TGTGCCAGCTCACTGGGCCCAAGGGATACGCAGTATTTT.

In its sample, this clone was seen once. J is TRBJ1-1 and V is TRBV5-6; 9 bases are shared with TRBD1. The CDR3 spans 15 residues. Trimming took 2 bases from V and 5 from J; bases not matched to a gene: 7. In germline, CDR1 is SGHDT, CDR2 YYEEEE. CDR3 loop: CASSFTGGIRTEAFF. The CDR3 coding sequence is TGTGCCAGCAGCTTCACAGGGGGCATTAGAACTGAAGCTTTCTTT. Variable domain in full (rest from reference TRBV5-6 and TRBJ1-1): DAGVTQSPTHLIKTRGQQVTLRCSPKSGHDTVSWYQQALGQGPQFIFQYYEEEERQRGNFPDRFSGHQFPNYSSELNVNALLLGDSALYLCASSFTGGIRTEAFFGQGTRLTVV.

A remark on this clone: An end of the junction differs from the germline gene, which may be a read error. The gene calls are TRBV4-1 and TRBJ2-1; 8 bases agree with TRBD2. This CDR3 contains 16 residues. Germline V gene lookup returns CDR1 MGHRA and CDR2 YSYEKL. CDR3 sequence: CASSQDTSGVYNGQFF. As DNA, the CDR3 is TGCGCCAGCAGCCAAGATACTAGCGGTGTCTACAATGGGCAGTTCTTC.

This rearrangement joins TRBV9 to TRBJ1-2; a possible D gene is TRBD1 (5 bases). V lost 0 bases and J lost 4, with 13 bases in between. CDR3 length: 15 residues. Germline V gene lookup returns CDR1 SGDLS and CDR2 YYNGEE. The CDR3 DNA sequence: TGTGCCAGCAGCGTAGGCGAAGGGGCGGCCTATGGCTACACCTTC. As protein: CASSVGEGAAYGYTF.

CDR3 DNA sequence: TGCGCCAGCAGCTTCACAGGGTCGGACGAGCAGTACTTC. It encodes CASSFTGSDEQYF. The V and J genes are TRBV5-1 and TRBJ2-7; TRBD1 might be the D (6 bases). In germline, CDR1 is SGHRS, CDR2 YFSETQ. V was pared by 2 bases and J by 5 bases, with 11 bases between. The CDR3 consists of 13 residues.

This clone is a singleton in its sample. The chain couples TRBV4-2 to TRBJ1-2; no clear D. CDR3 length equals 15 residues. Trimming removed 0 bases at V and 2 bases at J, with 10 bases between. Germline CDR1 and CDR2: LGHNA and YNFKEQ. For the CDR3, the DNA is TGTGCCAGCAGCCAAGAATTGGGCCAAAACTATGGCTACACCTTC. Translated: CASSQELGQNYGYTF.

J is TRBJ2-3 and V is TRBV7-9; D is possibly TRBD2 (6 bases). The CDR3 totals 16 residues. Trimming removed 5 bases at V and 3 bases at J, with 18 bases between. CDR1 is SEHNR and CDR2 is FQNEAQ in the germline V gene (reference sequence). DNA for the CDR3: TGTGCCAGCAGCGCCGCCGCCGGGGGTAGTACAGATACGCAGTATTTT. It specifies CASSAAAGGSTDTQYF.

This clone was recorded a few times. The chain has TRBV19 and TRBJ2-5; 8 bases line up with TRBD2. The V gene's germline CDR1 is LNHDA and CDR2 SQIVND (reference sequence). CDR3 length: 15 amino acids. Trimming took 9 bases from V and 2 from J; bases not matched to a gene: 11. The CDR3 protein is CASKPERGTQETQYF. The CDR3 nucleotides read TGTGCCAGCAAACCGGAGCGGGGGACACAAGAGACCCAGTACTTC.

The chain is built from TRBV10-2 and TRBJ2-4; 9 bases agree with TRBD2. Germline lookup yields CDR1 WSHSY and CDR2 SAAADI. CDR3 length equals 16 residues. The V and J ends lost 0 bases and 6 bases, in that order; junction bases with no gene match: 6. The CDR3 region is CASSESGLATVNIQYF. The CDR3 nucleotides read TGCGCCAGCAGTGAGTCAGGACTAGCGACGGTAAACATTCAGTACTTC.

CDR3: CASRDRGFDNGYTF. The CDR3 DNA reads TGTGCCAGTAGGGACAGGGGGTTTGACAATGGCTACACCTTC. J is TRBJ1-2 and V is TRBV19; 10 bases map to TRBD1. The CDR3 is made up of 14 amino acids. Trimming removed 6 bases from V and 6 bases from J; junction bases left unmatched: 7. Germline CDR1 LNHDA, CDR2 SQIVND (reference sequence).

The CDR3 DNA is TGTGCCAGCAGCCAAGGGGCTGAAGCTTTCTTT. Translating it yields CASSQGAEAFF. The V gene is TRBV6-5, the J gene TRBJ1-1; maybe TRBD1 (5 bases). The CDR3 is 11 amino acids. CDR1 and CDR2 from the germline V gene are MNHEY and SVGAGI. V was pared by 6 bases and J by 6 bases, with 8 bases between.

This clone was seen once. This chain links TRBV15 with TRBJ2-1; 12 bases fit TRBD1. This CDR3 spans 16 amino acids. Trimming removed 4 bases from V and 6 bases from J; junction bases left unmatched: 7. Per the germline V gene, CDR1 is LNHNV and CDR2 is YYDKDF (reference sequence). This chain's CDR3 is CATSTPGQGALNEQFF. CDR3 sequence (DNA): TGTGCCACCAGCACCCCGGGACAGGGGGCCCTCAATGAGCAGTTCTTC.

This chain connects TRBV27 to TRBJ2-2; 7 bases are a match to TRBD1. The length of the CDR3 is 15 residues. Looked up from germline, CDR1 is MNHEY and CDR2 is SMNVEV (reference sequence). Unmatched junction bases numbered 4, after V lost 5 bases and J lost 1 base. This chain's CDR3 is CASSTRTGNTGELFF. CDR3 nucleotide sequence: TGTGCCAGCAGTACCCGGACAGGGAACACCGGGGAGCTGTTTTTT.

Written as DNA, the CDR3 is TGCGCCAGCAGCCAAGGGCCGGCGGGGGGGCATTACAATGAGCAGTTCTTC. It encodes CASSQGPAGGHYNEQFF. This chain uses TRBV4-1 with TRBJ2-1, with 9 bases fitting TRBD2. Germline values: CDR1 MGHRA, CDR2 YSYEKL. This CDR3 has 17 amino acids. V trimming: 1 base; J trimming: 4 bases; junction bases outside the gene matches: 8.

The chain carries TRBV27 and TRBJ2-5, with D possibly being TRBD2 (5 bases). V shed 5 bases and J shed 4 bases, with 17 bases lying between them. The CDR3 covers 15 residues. Germline V gene lookup returns CDR1 MNHEY and CDR2 SMNVEV (reference sequence). CDR3 residues: CASSLRGLRSETQYF. The CDR3 nucleotides are TGTGCCAGCAGTCTACGGGGTTTAAGATCAGAGACCCAGTACTTC.

J is TRBJ1-1 and V is TRBV11-2; a possible D gene is TRBD1 (5 bases). From germline, CDR1 is SGHAT and CDR2 FQNNGV. The CDR3 is 14 amino acids. V lost 4 bases to trimming and J lost 1 base, with 10 bases between them. CDR3 coding DNA: TGTGCCAGCAGCTCGGGACTTTCGAACACTGAAGCTTTCTTT. It encodes CASSSGLSNTEAFF.

The V call is TRBV5-1, the J call TRBJ2-3; 7 bases match TRBD2. CDR1 and CDR2 from the germline V gene are SGHRS and YFSETQ. Trimming took 5 bases from V and 5 from J; bases not matched to a gene: 8. This CDR3 comprises 14 residues. As DNA, the CDR3 is TGCGCCAGCAGAACCGGGACTAATCAAGATACGCAGTATTTT. This translates into CASRTGTNQDTQYF.

V gene TRBV9 combines with J gene TRBJ1-1, with 7 bases that match TRBD1. The ends lost 4 bases at V and 7 bases at J; junction bases unmatched: 7. CDR1 is SGDLS, CDR2 YYNGEE, per germline. This CDR3 comprises 13 residues. The CDR3 sequence is CASSPVGQVEAFF. The CDR3, as DNA: TGTGCCAGCAGCCCCGTCGGACAGGTTGAAGCTTTCTTT.